One sample yielded the 19 T cell receptor beta chains listed below, sequenced in a study of shared clonotypes between healthy human individuals (dated by TCRdb to between 2020 and 2021). The method was the immunoSEQ multiplex PCR assay. In its TCRdb copy, this immuneACCESS table keeps in-frame sequences only and misses some clones. Where compared with another copy, unresolved V genes explain less than half of these, and the others have no known cause. Across this sample there are about 2.5 million clones, with around 92% seen only once. The ten largest clonotypes hold about 0.41% of the sample. The source material was naive CD4+ T cells from PBMCs. The cell subset or site label here, explained by the study, means: CD45RA+ positively selected. These receptors all stem from a man in his late teens or twenties in good health. Some clones in this sample may be carry-over from other donors' samples.

The chain is built from TRBV4-3 and TRBJ1-3; no clear D gene. From germline, CDR1 is LGHNA and CDR2 YSLEER. The CDR3 has 16 amino acids. Trimming took 0 bases from V and 0 from J, leaving 9 bases between them. This CDR3 reads CASSQDLAASGNTIYF. The CDR3 DNA sequence: TGCGCCAGCAGCCAAGATTTGGCAGCCTCTGGAAACACCATATATTTT.

Only one count was recorded for this clone. V usage is TRBV18 and J usage is TRBJ2-3; 10 nucleotides agree with TRBD2. The length of the CDR3 is 16 residues. Losses at the gene ends were 0 bases for V and 2 bases for J; bases not matched to a gene: 2. Per germline, CDR1 KGHSH and CDR2 LQKENI. The CDR3, as DNA: TGTGCCAGCTCACCACCGGGACTAGCGACCACAGATACGCAGTATTTT. It yields the protein CASSPPGLATTDTQYF.

The genes are TRBV27 and TRBJ2-7; 8 nucleotides match TRBD2. Germline assignment: CDR1 MNHEY and CDR2 SMNVEV (reference sequence). The ends lost 7 bases at V and 0 bases at J; junction bases unmatched: 14. The CDR3 totals 17 residues. CDR3 protein: CASTLAGLPGLSYEQYF. The CDR3 region has the DNA TGTGCCAGCACGCTAGCGGGCCTCCCAGGGCTCTCCTACGAGCAGTACTTC.

In its sample, this clone was seen once. Other DNA sequences within the sample encode an identical CDR3. The rearrangement links TRBV7-3 to TRBJ2-1; D not resolved. The V end was cut by 1 base, the J end by 8 bases, with 9 bases between. Per the germline V gene, CDR1 is SGHTA and CDR2 is FQGTGA. The CDR3 has 13 amino acids. CDR3 coding DNA: TGTGCCAGCAGCTTAAGGTTCGGAGATGAGCAGTTCTTC. This codes for CASSLRFGDEQFF. The whole variable domain, remainder taken from reference TRBV7-3 and TRBJ2-1, is GAGVSQTPSNKVTEKGKYVELRCDPISGHTALYWYRQSLGQGPEFLIYFQGTGAADDSGLPNDRFFAVRPEGSVSTLKIQRTERGDSAVYLCASSLRFGDEQFFGPGTRLTVL.

The gene calls are TRBV27 and TRBJ2-7; tentative D call: TRBD2 (6 bases). The V end was cut by 2 bases, the J end by 2 bases, with 10 bases between. The CDR3 consists of 14 residues. CDR1 MNHEY and CDR2 SMNVEV come from the germline V gene (reference sequence). The chain's CDR3 is CASSLRGDPYEQYF. Here the CDR3 DNA reads TGTGCCAGCAGTTTACGCGGGGATCCCTACGAGCAGTACTTC.

In regard to this clone: Other DNA sequences in the same sample also yield this CDR3. This chain connects TRBV5-1 to TRBJ2-3; 8 bases agree with TRBD1. This CDR3 is built from 14 residues. Germline loops: CDR1 SGHRS, CDR2 YFSETQ. With 1 base clipped from V and 5 bases from J, the junction kept 3 bases outside the gene matches. CDR3 sequence reads: CASSLQGAKDTQYF. The DNA for the CDR3 is TGCGCCAGCAGCTTGCAGGGGGCTAAAGATACGCAGTATTTT.

This clone was counted a single time. This sequence joins TRBV2 and TRBJ2-5; the D gene is possibly TRBD2 (5 bases). Germline values: CDR1 SNHLY, CDR2 FYNNEI. V was trimmed by 8 bases and J by 0 bases, leaving 10 bases between them. The CDR3 runs to 13 residues. As DNA, the CDR3 is TGTGCCAGCCAGTGGGAGAACCAAGAGACCCAGTACTTC. It encodes CASQWENQETQYF.

The J gene is TRBJ1-4, the V gene TRBV4-1, with D hard to call. V lost 1 base and J lost 3, with 9 bases in between. Germline CDR1 MGHRA, CDR2 YSYEKL. The CDR3 spans 15 residues. The CDR3 DNA reads as TGCGCCAGCAGCCAAGTCGGGGTGTCTAATGAAAAACTGTTTTTT. Translating it yields CASSQVGVSNEKLFF.

The chain couples TRBV6-6 to TRBJ1-6; tentatively, D is TRBD1 (6 bases). Germline V gene lookup returns CDR1 MNHNY and CDR2 SVGAGI (reference sequence). The CDR3 runs to 15 residues. V gave up 4 bases and J gave up 7 bases, with 14 bases separating them. The CDR3 loop is CASSSNRGGNSPLHF. The CDR3 DNA reads as TGTGCCAGCAGTTCCAATAGGGGGGGAAATTCACCCCTCCACTTT.

The chain's CDR3 is CASSLDLGGLQETQYF. The CDR3 nucleotides read TGTGCCAGCAGCTTGGACCTGGGGGGCCTACAAGAGACCCAGTACTTC. V gene TRBV5-4 combines with J gene TRBJ2-5, with D perhaps assigned TRBD1 or TRBD2 (6 bases each). The germline gives CDR1 SGHNT, CDR2 YYREEE (reference sequence). CDR3 size: 16 residues. V was clipped by 0 bases and J by 2 bases, with 14 bases between them.

Points on this clone: The sample contains more than one DNA sequence encoding this CDR3. The V call is TRBV7-3, the J call TRBJ2-3; D unresolved. Trimming pared 2 bases from V and 2 bases from J, leaving 8 bases between. The CDR3 contains 14 residues. CDR1 and CDR2 from the germline V gene are SGHTA and FQGTGA. CDR3 in amino acids: CASSLLGTTDTQYF. The CDR3 DNA reads as TGTGCCAGCAGCTTATTAGGAACCACAGATACGCAGTATTTT.

Of note for this clone: The sample carries other DNA sequences with the same CDR3. This chain uses TRBV2 with TRBJ2-7; D may correspond to TRBD1 or TRBD2 (5 bases each). Germline V gives CDR1 SNHLY, CDR2 FYNNEI. Trimming shortened V by 3 bases and J by 2 bases, and 5 bases separated the two germline ends. The CDR3 runs 12 residues. This chain's CDR3 is CASSEGAYEQYF. In DNA, the CDR3 is TGTGCCAGCAGTGAGGGGGCCTACGAGCAGTACTTC. Combining the CDR3 with reference TRBV2 and TRBJ2-7 gives the whole variable domain EPEVTQTPSHQVTQMGQEVILRCVPISNHLYFYWYRQILGQKVEFLVSFYNNEISEKSEIFDDQFSVERPDGSNFTLKIRSTKLEDSAMYFCASSEGAYEQYFGPGTRLTVT.

This clone came up once. This chain connects TRBV5-3 to TRBJ2-6; D is possibly TRBD1 (5 bases). TRBV5-3 is assigned to the ORF class and has an uncertain function. This CDR3 is built from 16 residues. V dropped 4 bases and J dropped 0 bases, with 11 bases sitting between them. The CDR3 nucleotides are TGTGCCAGAAGCGGTGTGACAGACTCTGGGGCCAACGTCCTGACTTTC. This sequence encodes CARSGVTDSGANVLTF.

The chain recombines TRBV5-5 with TRBJ1-2, with a possible D match to TRBD1 (6 bases). CDR3 length equals 17 residues. Trimming left V 2 bases short and J 3 bases short, with 20 bases between. Germline values: CDR1 SGHKS, CDR2 YYEKEE (reference sequence). The CDR3 DNA reads as TGTGCCAGCAGCTTTTTCCCCACAGGGAGATTAGACTATGGCTACACCTTC. This translates into CASSFFPTGRLDYGYTF.

V usage is TRBV28 and J usage is TRBJ1-1; TRBD1 matches 7 bases. CDR1 is MDHEN and CDR2 is SYDVKM in the germline V gene. The CDR3 totals 14 residues. The J segment lost 4 bases and the V segment lost 7 bases, leaving 9 bases of the junction unmatched. CDR3 sequence reads: CASTRAGGGTEAFF. The CDR3 DNA is TGTGCCAGCACCCGCGCAGGGGGTGGCACTGAAGCTTTCTTT. Looking up the rest from reference TRBV28 and TRBJ1-1 gives the full variable domain: DVKVTQSSRYLVKRTGEKVFLECVQDMDHENMFWYRQDPGLGLRLIYFSYDVKMKEKGDIPEGYSVSREKKERFSLILESASTNQTSMYLCASTRAGGGTEAFFGQGTRLTVV.

The chain employs TRBV7-4 and TRBJ2-5, with D uncertain. With the DNA end fitting TRBJ2-7 better, the J assignment may be wrong. CDR3 size: 12 residues. Germline V gene data show CDR1 as SGHVT and CDR2 as SQSDAQ. The CDR3, as DNA: TGTGCCAGCAGCTTCACACCGGACGAGCAGTACTTC. It encodes CASSFTPDEQYF.

This chain joins TRBV11-3 and TRBJ2-1; D not certain. This CDR3 has 13 residues. Germline V CDR1 and CDR2: SGHNT, YENEEA. Trimming shortened V by 0 bases and J by 4 bases, and 4 bases separated the two germline ends. DNA of the CDR3: TGTGCCAGCAGCTTAGAGCCGTACAATGAGCAGTTCTTC. As protein: CASSLEPYNEQFF.

In DNA, the CDR3 is TGTGCCAGCAGCTTGGGAACGACAGGGGATTACGAGCAGTACTTC. It codes for CASSLGTTGDYEQYF. The rearrangement joins TRBV6-1 to TRBJ2-7; TRBD1 aligns across 8 bases. The CDR3 covers 15 residues. J was trimmed by 4 bases and V by 6 bases; bases with no gene match: 11. Germline CDR1 is MNHNS and CDR2 is SASEGT.

The rearrangement uses TRBV28 and TRBJ2-7; 10 nucleotides match TRBD2. Germline V CDR1 and CDR2: MDHEN, SYDVKM. The CDR3 covers 14 residues. Trimming removed 5 bases from V and 3 bases from J; junction bases left unmatched: 4. CDR3 DNA: TGTGCCAGCAGTAAGGAGCGGGAGGGCTACGAGCAGTACTTC. The encoded protein is CASSKEREGYEQYF.